Listed here is a single T cell receptor (beta chain). Its antigen is unknown. These data originate in a study of CD8 T cells in Susac syndrome. Findings of the study overall: The CD4+ T cell repertoires of Susac syndrome were found to show no clonal expansion.

The CDR3 is made up of 13 amino acids. Germline CDR1 reads SGHAT; CDR2 reads FQNNGV. Trimming shortened V by 0 bases and J by 6 bases, and 9 bases separated the two germline ends. Random hexamers were used to reverse transcribe an amount of about 0.45 to 1 ug RNA. Across 54 Vbeta and 13 Jbeta, immunoSEQ multiplex PCR amplified TCR beta CDR3. TCRdb used MiXCR to reprocess the immunoSEQ multiplex PCR reads, holding one entry per CDR3 protein. In the table there are approximately 180,000 distinct CDR3 sequences, roughly 94% of which are singletons. TCR beta sequencing was performed on blood CD8+ and CD4+ T cells.

The TCR originated in a human donor with Susac syndrome. Sequenced material: CD4+ T cells from PBMCs. The J gene is TRBJ2-7, the V gene TRBV11-2, with D possibly being TRBD2 (5 bases). The CDR3 is CASSLESAGEQYF. CDR3 nucleotides: TGTGCCAGCAGCTTAGAATCTGCGGGCGAGCAGTACTTC.